This T cell receptor (beta chain) was profiled in a study of response to subunit inactivated influenza vaccine (dated by TCRdb to 2016 to 2019). Study-level background: The study used deep quantitative T cell receptor repertoire profiling to track responses to a trivalent subunit inactivated influenza vaccine.

A note on this clonotype: What this receptor recognizes is not known. Nothing much larger sits one base from this clone, and base qualities are not available.

Library generation was performed with RT-PCR. TCRdb records Illumina HiSeq 2500 as the sequencer. TCRdb trimmed public reads at Q25 via fastp, called clones via MiXCR and kept in-frame beta chains. Under each unique CDR3 protein, matching rows form one entry showing the most common genes and DNA. The sample table contains approximately 700,000 distinct CDR3 sequences; only one count was recorded for approximately 15% of them. 5.5% to 8% of the sample is taken by the ten largest. Based on the germline V gene, the CDR1 and CDR2 sequences are MNHGY and SAAAGT. Including the terminal cysteine and phenylalanine, the CDR3 comprises 13 residues. Only the CDR3 DNA stays, 39 bases, in frame from base 1. At the junction V is shortened by 6 bases and J by 1 base, with 7 bases in between. Beyond this particular receptor, the publication reports: According to the authors, only a limited number of new T cells may be recruited by each seasonal influenza vaccination.

The chain uses TRBV6-8 and TRBJ2-4, with the D segment identity uncertain. The receptor was isolated from a man aged 50 or older who received an inactivated influenza vaccine. Donor details come from another sample of the same person, matched by shared clones. The sequenced sample was PBMCs from blood, obtained roughly 2 weeks before vaccination. The CDR3 reads CASRVGAKNIQYF. The sequenced DNA is TGTGCCAGCAGAGTGGGTGCCAAAAACATTCAGTACTTC.